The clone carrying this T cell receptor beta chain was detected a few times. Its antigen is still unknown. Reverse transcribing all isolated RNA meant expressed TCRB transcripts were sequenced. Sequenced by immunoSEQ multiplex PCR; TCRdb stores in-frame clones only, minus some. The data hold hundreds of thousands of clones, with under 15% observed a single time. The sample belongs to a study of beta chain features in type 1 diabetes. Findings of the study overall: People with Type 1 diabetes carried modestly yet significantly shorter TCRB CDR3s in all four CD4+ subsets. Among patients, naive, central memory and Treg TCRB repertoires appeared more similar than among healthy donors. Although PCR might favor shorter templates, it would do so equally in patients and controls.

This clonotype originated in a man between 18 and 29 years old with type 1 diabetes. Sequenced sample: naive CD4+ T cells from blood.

CDR3 DNA sequence: TGTGCCAGCAGTTCAGCGGGGCTCCAAGAGACCCAGTACTTC. It encodes CASSSAGLQETQYF. The rearrangement links TRBV27 to TRBJ2-5, with TRBD2 matching over 7 bases. Germline CDR1 MNHEY, CDR2 SMNVEV (reference sequence). The V and J ends lost 4 bases and 1 base, in that order; junction bases with no gene match: 3. The CDR3 has 14 amino acids.